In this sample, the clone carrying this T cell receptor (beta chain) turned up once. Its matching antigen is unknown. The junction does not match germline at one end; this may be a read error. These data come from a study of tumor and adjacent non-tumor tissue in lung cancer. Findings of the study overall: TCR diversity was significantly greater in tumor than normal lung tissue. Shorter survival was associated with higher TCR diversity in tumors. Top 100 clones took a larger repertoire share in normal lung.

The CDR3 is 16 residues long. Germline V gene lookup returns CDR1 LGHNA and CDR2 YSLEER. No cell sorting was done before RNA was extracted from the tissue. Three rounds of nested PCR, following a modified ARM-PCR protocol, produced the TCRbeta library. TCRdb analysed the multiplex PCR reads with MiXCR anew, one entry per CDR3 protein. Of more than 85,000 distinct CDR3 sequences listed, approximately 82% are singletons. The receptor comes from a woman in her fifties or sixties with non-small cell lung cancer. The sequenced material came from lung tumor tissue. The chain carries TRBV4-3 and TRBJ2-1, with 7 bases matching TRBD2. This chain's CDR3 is CVSRHNGRTIYNEQFF. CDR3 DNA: TGCGTCAGCAGGCATAACGGGAGGACGATCTACAATGAGCAGTTCTTC.